This TCR beta chain stems from a study of vaccination effects on CD4 cells after COVID-19. Isolating CD4+ T cells followed 9 to 11 days of culture. No vaccinee had earlier SARS-CoV-2 infection, and nucleocapsid antibodies were negative. This clone showed up just a few times. Its matching antigen is unknown. Looked up from germline, CDR1 is DFQATT and CDR2 is SNEGSKA (reference sequence). V was clipped by 5 bases and J by 11 bases, with 15 bases between them. The CDR3 runs 11 residues. Only in-frame clones appear in the TCRdb table, and some are missing; sequencing was by immunoSEQ multiplex PCR. The data show 45,000 to 50,000 clones, about 67% seen once.

This material consisted of CD4+ T cells from PBMCs cultured without peptide, taken before COVID-19 vaccination. This TCR was sampled from a human donor who received a COVID-19 vaccine. The chain carries TRBV20-1 and TRBJ1-1, with D possibly matching TRBD1 (5 bases). CDR3 nucleotides: TGCAGTGCTCCACAGGCCCTGCGGGCTTTCTTT. Translated, it gives CSAPQALRAFF.